The next 25 T cell receptor beta chains were all read from a single sample in a study of response to subunit inactivated influenza vaccine. TCRdb used MiXCR to reprocess the RT-PCR reads, holding one entry per CDR3 protein. The table includes hundreds of thousands of distinct CDR3 sequences, around 13% detected once. This specimen was PBMCs from blood, taken around two weeks before vaccination. These receptor sequences come from a man in his fifties or sixties who received an inactivated influenza vaccine.

This chain links TRBV5-1 with TRBJ2-2, with 7 bases lining up with TRBD1. V gave up 0 bases and J gave up 7 bases; unmatched junction bases: 9. Germline loops: CDR1 SGHRS, CDR2 YFSETQ. This CDR3 region has 16 residues. As DNA, the CDR3 is TGCGCCAGCAGCTTGGATACAGGGGTTCTGATCGGGGAGCTGTTTTTT. Its translation: CASSLDTGVLIGELFF.

This clonotype was seen many times. The V call is TRBV7-9, the J call TRBJ1-5; D gene ambiguous. Germline V gene lookup returns CDR1 SEHNR and CDR2 FQNEAQ (reference sequence). The CDR3 sequence is 14 residues long. V was cut by 1 base and J by 7 bases, with 11 bases left in between. The CDR3 region has the DNA TGTGCCAGCAGCTTAGGTATGGGATCCCAGCCCCAGCATTTT. Translating it yields CASSLGMGSQPQHF.

The table lists this clonotype with a few counts. The chain uses TRBV12-3 or TRBV12-4 and TRBJ1-1, with TRBD1 matching 8 bases. The J segment lost 6 bases and the V segment lost 4 bases, leaving 13 bases of the junction unmatched. This CDR3 is 16 amino acids long. CDR3 protein: CASSSTAGQGHAEAFF. The CDR3 DNA reads as TGTGCCAGCAGTTCCACCGCAGGACAGGGTCACGCTGAAGCTTTCTTT.

The chain is built from TRBV6-1 and TRBJ2-2; TRBD2 matches 11 bases. The CDR3 consists of 16 residues. Germline V gene data show CDR1 as MNHNS and CDR2 as SASEGT. J lost 5 bases, V lost 6 bases, and 8 bases had no gene match. The CDR3 bases are TGTGCCAGCAGAATCACTAGCGGGAGTAATACCGGGGAGCTGTTTTTT. This sequence encodes CASRITSGSNTGELFF.

The chain joins TRBV20-1 to TRBJ1-2; TRBD1 is a possible D gene (5 bases). The germline gives CDR1 DFQATT, CDR2 SNEGSKA (reference sequence). The CDR3 runs to 12 residues. Between the trimmed V and J ends, which lost 6 bases and 6 bases, there was a span of 14 bases. The CDR3 DNA is TGCAGTGCCGGGAGGGGTTTCGATGGCTACACCTTC. Encoded protein: CSAGRGFDGYTF.

This clonotype was seen a handful of times. The chain employs TRBV2 and TRBJ2-7, with D possibly TRBD2 on 6 matching bases. This CDR3 has 13 residues. Trimming cost V 7 bases and J 3 bases, with 13 bases left between them. CDR1 and CDR2 (germline): SNHLY, FYNNEI. CDR3 protein: CASNGGNGYEQYF. CDR3 DNA sequence: TGTGCCAGCAACGGGGGTAACGGCTACGAGCAGTACTTC.

The rearrangement links TRBV28 to TRBJ2-2; D is unresolved. Germline loops: CDR1 MDHEN, CDR2 SYDVKM. V lost 5 bases and J 4 bases, leaving 11 bases between the germline ends. The CDR3 is made up of 14 amino acids. The CDR3 sequence is CASSLMQTTGELFF. As DNA, the CDR3 is TGTGCCAGCAGTCTAATGCAGACCACCGGGGAGCTGTTTTTT.

A word on this clonotype: The junction departs from germline at one end; a sequencing error may be responsible. The chain links TRBV7-2 to TRBJ2-1, with TRBD2 matching over 9 bases. Germline values: CDR1 SGHTA, CDR2 FQGNSA. The CDR3 loop spans 15 amino acids. The CDR3 is CASSSSGRGPIEQSF. The CDR3 region has the DNA TGTGCCAGCAGCAGTAGCGGGAGAGGCCCGATTGAGCAGTCCTTC.

The rearrangement links TRBV5-1 to TRBJ1-1; D remains unclear. The CDR3 extends over 13 amino acids. Germline-derived CDR1 and CDR2 are SGHRS and YFSETQ. V was pared by 6 bases and J by 1 base, with 10 bases between. CDR3 coding DNA: TGCGCCAGCACCCAACGGGCGAACACTGAAGCTTTCTTT. Translating gives CASTQRANTEAFF.

This clonotype was counted at least ten times. The chain has TRBV7-6 and TRBJ2-7; no clear D gene. This CDR3 has 14 residues. The V gene's germline CDR1 is SGHVS and CDR2 FNYEAQ. V shed 5 bases and J shed 0 bases, with 11 bases lying between them. CDR3: CASSPLDGSYEQYF. CDR3 DNA: TGTGCCAGCAGCCCCCTGGACGGCTCCTACGAGCAGTACTTC.

This clonotype was counted only a few times. The chain carries TRBV10-3 and TRBJ2-7; 8 bases agree with TRBD1. CDR3 length: 15 amino acids. The junction had 6 bases not matched to a gene; V was cut back by 3 bases and J by 2 bases. Germline loops: CDR1 ENHRY, CDR2 SYGVKD. CDR3 in DNA: TGTGCCATCAGTGAAGGACAGGGAGTAACCTACGAGCAGTACTTC. Its protein is CAISEGQGVTYEQYF.

This clonotype has ten or more counts. The chain employs TRBV13 and TRBJ1-4; D uncertain. The CDR3 runs to 13 residues. The V gene lost 5 bases and the J gene lost 7 bases, with 11 bases spanning the gap. The germline gives CDR1 PRHDT, CDR2 FYEKMQ (reference sequence). CDR3 nucleotides: TGTGCCAGCAGCCCACGGCGGGGTGAAAAACTGTTTTTT. Translation gives CASSPRRGEKLFF. The variable domain in full, with the rest retrieved from reference TRBV13 and TRBJ1-4, is AAGVIQSPRHLIKEKRETATLKCYPIPRHDTVYWYQQGPGQDPQFLISFYEKMQSDKGSIPDRFSAQQFSDYHSELNMSSLELGDSALYFCASSPRRGEKLFFGSGTQLSVL.

This clonotype was picked up a small number of times. The chain couples TRBV5-1 to TRBJ1-2; TRBD1 aligns across 8 bases. V was clipped by 0 bases and J by 8 bases; unmatched bases: 6. This CDR3 region has 14 residues. The germline V gene encodes CDR1 SGHRS and CDR2 YFSETQ. This CDR3 is CASSLGGQEGGYTF. Written as DNA, the CDR3 is TGCGCCAGCAGCTTGGGGGGACAGGAGGGCGGCTACACCTTC.

This clonotype was observed a handful of times. This sequence joins TRBV12-3 or TRBV12-4 and TRBJ2-7, with D perhaps TRBD1 (5 bases). The CDR3 covers 14 residues. V gave up 1 base and J gave up 2 bases, with 9 bases separating them. CDR3 nucleotide sequence: TGTGCCAGCAGTTTAGTGACAGATCCCTACGAGCAGTACTTC. Its protein product is CASSLVTDPYEQYF.

The chain joins TRBV12-5 to TRBJ2-3, with 9 bases identical to TRBD2. The germline V gene encodes CDR1 LGHNT and CDR2 FRNRAP. With V trimmed by 5 bases and J by 6 bases, 6 bases remained unmatched. CDR3 length: 14 residues. The CDR3 nucleotides are TGTGCTAGTGGTGAAAATAGCGGGAGCGATACGCAGTATTTT. It specifies CASGENSGSDTQYF. Based on the CDR3 plus reference TRBV12-5 and TRBJ2-3, the full variable domain is DARVTQTPRHKVTEMGQEVTMRCQPILGHNTVFWYRQTMMQGLELLAYFRNRAPLDDSGMPKDRFSAEMPDATLATLKIQPSEPRDSAVYFCASGENSGSDTQYFGPGTRLTVL.

The chain uses TRBV14 and TRBJ2-1; tentatively, D is TRBD1 (5 bases). Looked up from germline, CDR1 is SGHDN and CDR2 is FVKESK. V lost 1 base and J 2 bases, leaving 12 bases between the germline ends. The CDR3 loop spans 16 amino acids. In DNA form, the CDR3 reads TGTGCCAGCAGCCAAGGGCCGGCGACAGCCTACAATGAGCAGTTCTTC. This sequence encodes CASSQGPATAYNEQFF.

This clonotype was recorded a few times. The chain uses TRBV28 and TRBJ2-1; 11 nucleotides align to TRBD2. The CDR3 runs 15 residues. Germline CDR1 reads MDHEN; CDR2 reads SYDVKM. Trimming removed 6 bases from V and 15 bases from J; junction bases left unmatched: 16. The CDR3 is CASRRTSGHPGAPFF. CDR3 coding DNA: TGTGCCAGCAGGCGGACTAGCGGGCACCCAGGGGCCCCGTTCTTC.

This clonotype was detected a few times. V and J are TRBV27 and TRBJ1-4; 8 nucleotides align to TRBD1. This CDR3 comprises 16 residues. V dropped 4 bases and J dropped 4; count of bases not matched to a gene: 8. CDR1 and CDR2 from the germline V gene are MNHEY and SMNVEV (reference sequence). The DNA of the CDR3 is TGTGCCAGCAGTTCAACCCGGGACAGGATTAATGAAAAACTGTTTTTT. Translating gives CASSSTRDRINEKLFF.

Only a few counts were recorded for this clonotype. The V gene is TRBV10-3, the J gene TRBJ1-2; TRBD1 agrees at 8 bases. The junction had 2 bases not matched to a gene; V was cut back by 6 bases and J by 2 bases. The length of the CDR3 is 13 residues. Germline loops: CDR1 ENHRY, CDR2 SYGVKD. This CDR3 reads CAIRWTGNYGYTF. The CDR3 coding sequence is TGTGCCATCAGATGGACAGGGAACTATGGCTACACCTTC.

The J gene is TRBJ2-1, the V gene TRBV20-1; no definite D call. Trimming removed 3 bases at V and 4 bases at J, with 7 bases between. CDR1 is DFQATT, CDR2 SNEGSKA, per germline (reference sequence). This CDR3 is 12 amino acids long. The CDR3 loop reads CSASSGYNEQFF. CDR3 coding DNA: TGCAGTGCTAGCTCCGGTTACAATGAGCAGTTCTTC.

This chain joins TRBV7-2 and TRBJ1-2; no reliable D call. CDR3 length equals 16 residues. The germline V and J ends were trimmed by 1 base and 2 bases, with 14 bases remaining between them. CDR1 and CDR2 (germline): SGHTA, FQGNSA. CDR3 residues: CASSLGITRRNYGYTF. The CDR3 DNA sequence: TGTGCCAGCAGCTTAGGTATCACCCGAAGGAACTATGGCTACACCTTC.

There are a few counts of this clonotype. The chain recombines TRBV6-2 or TRBV6-3 with TRBJ2-2, with no clear D. V was pared by 7 bases and J by 1 base, with 10 bases between. Germline CDR1 reads MNHEY; CDR2 reads SVGEGT. CDR3 size: 14 residues. Written as DNA, the CDR3 is TGTGCCAGCACCAAAGCAGGGAACACCGGGGAGCTGTTTTTT. Its protein is CASTKAGNTGELFF.

This clonotype occurred a few times. This rearrangement joins TRBV20-1 to TRBJ2-5; 9 nucleotides align to TRBD1. The J segment lost 6 bases and the V segment lost 7 bases, leaving 15 bases of the junction unmatched. This CDR3 has 15 residues. In germline, CDR1 is DFQATT, CDR2 SNEGSKA (reference sequence). The CDR3 loop is CSVPGDRAGKKTQYF. CDR3 in DNA: TGCAGTGTTCCCGGGGACAGGGCTGGGAAGAAGACCCAGTACTTC.

This clonotype was recorded a few times. This chain joins TRBV12-3 or TRBV12-4 and TRBJ1-1; 11 nucleotides agree with TRBD1. The J segment lost 4 bases and the V segment lost 2 bases, leaving 3 bases of the junction unmatched. The CDR3 contains 15 residues. The CDR3 DNA follows: TGTGCCAGCAGTTTACCAGGGACAGGGGGCACTGAAGCTTTCTTT. This sequence encodes CASSLPGTGGTEAFF.

This clonotype was observed many times. This chain joins TRBV3-1 and TRBJ2-1, with D possibly TRBD2 on 5 matching bases. CDR1 is LGHDT and CDR2 is YNNKEL in the germline V gene (reference sequence). This CDR3 is 16 amino acids long. The ends were cut back, 4 bases at V and 1 base at J, with 14 bases in the middle. The CDR3, as DNA: TGTGCCAGCAGCCTCCTAAGGACTGATTCCTACAATGAGCAGTTCTTC. This translates into CASSLLRTDSYNEQFF.